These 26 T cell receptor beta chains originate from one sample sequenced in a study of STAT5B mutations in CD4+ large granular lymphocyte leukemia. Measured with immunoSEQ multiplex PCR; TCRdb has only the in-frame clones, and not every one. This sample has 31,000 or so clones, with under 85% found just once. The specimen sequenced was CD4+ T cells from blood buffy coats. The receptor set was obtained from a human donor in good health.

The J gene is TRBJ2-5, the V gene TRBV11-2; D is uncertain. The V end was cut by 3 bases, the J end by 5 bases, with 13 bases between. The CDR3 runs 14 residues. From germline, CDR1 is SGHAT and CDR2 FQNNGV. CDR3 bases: TGTGCCAGCAGCTTTGGCCGGAACGGGGAGACCCAGTACTTC. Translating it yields CASSFGRNGETQYF.

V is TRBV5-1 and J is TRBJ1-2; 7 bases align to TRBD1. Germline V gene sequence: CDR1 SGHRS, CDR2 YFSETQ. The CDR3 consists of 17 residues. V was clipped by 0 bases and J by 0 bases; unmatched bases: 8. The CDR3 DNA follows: TGCGCCAGCAGCTTGGTGGGACAGAAGACGGCTAACTATGGCTACACCTTC. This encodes CASSLVGQKTANYGYTF.

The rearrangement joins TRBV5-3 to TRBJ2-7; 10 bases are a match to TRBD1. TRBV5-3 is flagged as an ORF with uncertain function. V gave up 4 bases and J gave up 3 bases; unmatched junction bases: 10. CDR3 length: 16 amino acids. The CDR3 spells CARSPGTGAKIYEQYF. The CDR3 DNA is TGTGCCAGAAGCCCGGGGACAGGGGCGAAAATCTACGAGCAGTACTTC.

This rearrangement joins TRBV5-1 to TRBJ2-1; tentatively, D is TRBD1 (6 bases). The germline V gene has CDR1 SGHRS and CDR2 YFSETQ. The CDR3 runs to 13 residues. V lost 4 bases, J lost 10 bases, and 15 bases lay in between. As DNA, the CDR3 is TGCGCCAGCAGCCCAGGGGACACGGCCGAGCAGTTCTTC. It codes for CASSPGDTAEQFF.

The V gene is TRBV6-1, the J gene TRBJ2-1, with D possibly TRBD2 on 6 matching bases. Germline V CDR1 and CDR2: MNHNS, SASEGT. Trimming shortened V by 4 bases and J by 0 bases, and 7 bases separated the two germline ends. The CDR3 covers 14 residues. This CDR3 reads CASSGGGSYNEQFF. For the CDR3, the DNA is TGTGCCAGCAGTGGGGGAGGCTCCTACAATGAGCAGTTCTTC.

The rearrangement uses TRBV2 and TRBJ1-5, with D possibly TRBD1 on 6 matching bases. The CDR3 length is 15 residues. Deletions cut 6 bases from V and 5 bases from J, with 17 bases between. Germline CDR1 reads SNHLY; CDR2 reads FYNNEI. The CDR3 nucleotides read TGTGCCAGCAGCGGAGGACAGATCCTGCATCAGCCCCAGCATTTT. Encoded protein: CASSGGQILHQPQHF.

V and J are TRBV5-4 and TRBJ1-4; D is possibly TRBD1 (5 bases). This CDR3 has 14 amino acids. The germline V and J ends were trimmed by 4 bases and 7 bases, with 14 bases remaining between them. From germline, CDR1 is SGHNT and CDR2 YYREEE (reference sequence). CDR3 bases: TGTGCCAGCAGCCAGCAAGGGGCTTTTGAAAAACTGTTTTTT. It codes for CASSQQGAFEKLFF. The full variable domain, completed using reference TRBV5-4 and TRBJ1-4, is ETGVTQSPTHLIKTRGQQVTLRCSSQSGHNTVSWYQQALGQGPQFIFQYYREEENGRGNFPPRFSGLQFPNYSSELNVNALELDDSALYLCASSQQGAFEKLFFGSGTQLSVL.

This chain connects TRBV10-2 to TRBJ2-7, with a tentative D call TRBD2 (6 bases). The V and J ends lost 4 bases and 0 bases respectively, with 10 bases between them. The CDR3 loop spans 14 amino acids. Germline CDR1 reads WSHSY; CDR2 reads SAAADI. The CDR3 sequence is CASSGGGSSYEQYF. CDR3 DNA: TGCGCCAGCAGTGGAGGAGGGAGCTCCTACGAGCAGTACTTC.

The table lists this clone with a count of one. The CDR3 bases are TGTGCCAGCAGTCCGAGGGGGGACTTCAATGAGCAGTTCTTC. It is translated as CASSPRGDFNEQFF. V usage is TRBV4-2 and J usage is TRBJ2-1, with D possibly being TRBD1 or TRBD2 (6 bases each). CDR1 LGHNA and CDR2 YNFKEQ come from the germline V gene. V lost 6 bases and J 6 bases, leaving 15 bases between the germline ends. There are 14 residues in the CDR3.

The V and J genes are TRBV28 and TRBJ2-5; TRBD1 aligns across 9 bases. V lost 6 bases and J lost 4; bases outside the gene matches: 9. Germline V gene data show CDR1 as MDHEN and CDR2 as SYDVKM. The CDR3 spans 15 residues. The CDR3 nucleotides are TGTGCCAGCAGGGGACCGGGACAGGGATTAGAGACCCAGTACTTC. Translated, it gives CASRGPGQGLETQYF. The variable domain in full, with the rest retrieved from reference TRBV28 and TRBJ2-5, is DVKVTQSSRYLVKRTGEKVFLECVQDMDHENMFWYRQDPGLGLRLIYFSYDVKMKEKGDIPEGYSVSREKKERFSLILESASTNQTSMYLCASRGPGQGLETQYFGPGTRLLVL.

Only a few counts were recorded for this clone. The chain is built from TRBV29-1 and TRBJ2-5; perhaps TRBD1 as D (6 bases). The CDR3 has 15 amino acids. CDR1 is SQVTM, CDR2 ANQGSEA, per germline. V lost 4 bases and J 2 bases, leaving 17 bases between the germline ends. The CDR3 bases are TGCAGCGTTGCCAAACAGGGAAAAGCACAAGAGACCCAGTACTTC. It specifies CSVAKQGKAQETQYF. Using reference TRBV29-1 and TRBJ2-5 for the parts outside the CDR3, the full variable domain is SAVISQKPSRDICQRGTSLTIQCQVDSQVTMMFWYRQQPGQSLTLIATANQGSEATYESGFVIDKFPISRPNLTFSTLTVSNMSPEDSSIYLCSVAKQGKAQETQYFGPGTRLLVL.

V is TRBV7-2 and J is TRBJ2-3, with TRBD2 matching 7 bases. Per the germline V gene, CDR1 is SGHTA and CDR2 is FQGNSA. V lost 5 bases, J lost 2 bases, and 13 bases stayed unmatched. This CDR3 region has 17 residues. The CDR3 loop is CASSGPTGGRYTDTQYF. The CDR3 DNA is TGTGCCAGCAGCGGACCTACTGGCGGGAGATACACAGATACGCAGTATTTT.

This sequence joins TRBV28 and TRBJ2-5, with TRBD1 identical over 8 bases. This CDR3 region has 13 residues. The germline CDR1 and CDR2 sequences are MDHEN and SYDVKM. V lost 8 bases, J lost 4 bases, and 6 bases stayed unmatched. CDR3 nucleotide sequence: TGTGCCAGCGGGGCAGGGGGCTCAGAGACCCAGTACTTC. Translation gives CASGAGGSETQYF.

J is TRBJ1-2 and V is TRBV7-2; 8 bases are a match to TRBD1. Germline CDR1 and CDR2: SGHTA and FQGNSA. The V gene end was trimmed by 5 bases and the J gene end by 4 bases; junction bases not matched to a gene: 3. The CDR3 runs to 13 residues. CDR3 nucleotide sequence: TGTGCCAGCAGCGATACAGGGGGCTATGGCTACACCTTC. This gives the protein CASSDTGGYGYTF.

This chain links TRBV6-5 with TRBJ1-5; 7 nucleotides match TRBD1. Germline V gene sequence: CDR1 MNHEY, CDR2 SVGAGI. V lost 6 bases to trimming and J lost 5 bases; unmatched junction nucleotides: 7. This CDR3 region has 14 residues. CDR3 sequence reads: CASSPGTEDQPQHF. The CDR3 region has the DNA TGTGCCAGCAGCCCCGGGACAGAAGATCAGCCCCAGCATTTT.

The DNA for the CDR3 is TGCGCCAGCAGCCAGGGGACAGGGAGCAATCAGCCCCAGCATTTT. Translating gives CASSQGTGSNQPQHF. The chain links TRBV5-1 to TRBJ1-5, with TRBD1 matching over 9 bases. This CDR3 contains 15 residues. V dropped 4 bases and J dropped 1; count of bases not matched to a gene: 3. The germline V gene has CDR1 SGHRS and CDR2 YFSETQ.

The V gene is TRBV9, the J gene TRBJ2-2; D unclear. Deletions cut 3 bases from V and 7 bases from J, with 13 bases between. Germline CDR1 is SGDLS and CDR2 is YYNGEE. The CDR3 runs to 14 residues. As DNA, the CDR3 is TGTGCCAGCAGCGCCCGGACGGCCGGCGGGGAGCTGTTTTTT. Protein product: CASSARTAGGELFF. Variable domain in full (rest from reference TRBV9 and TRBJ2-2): DSGVTQTPKHLITATGQRVTLRCSPRSGDLSVYWYQQSLDQGLQFLIQYYNGEERAKGNILERFSAQQFPDLHSELNLSSLELGDSALYFCASSARTAGGELFFGEGSRLTVL.

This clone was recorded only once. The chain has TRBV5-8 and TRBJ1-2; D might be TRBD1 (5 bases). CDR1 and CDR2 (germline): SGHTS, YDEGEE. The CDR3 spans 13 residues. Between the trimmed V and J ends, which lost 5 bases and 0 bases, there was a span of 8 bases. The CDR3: CASRTGANYGYTF. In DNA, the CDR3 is TGTGCCAGCAGAACAGGAGCTAACTATGGCTACACCTTC.

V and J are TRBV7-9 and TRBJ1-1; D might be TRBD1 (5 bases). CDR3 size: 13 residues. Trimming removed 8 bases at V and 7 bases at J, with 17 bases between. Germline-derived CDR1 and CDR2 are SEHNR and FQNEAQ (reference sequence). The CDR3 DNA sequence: TGTGCCAGCTCCCTAGCCAGGGCGAATGAAGCTTTCTTT. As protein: CASSLARANEAFF.

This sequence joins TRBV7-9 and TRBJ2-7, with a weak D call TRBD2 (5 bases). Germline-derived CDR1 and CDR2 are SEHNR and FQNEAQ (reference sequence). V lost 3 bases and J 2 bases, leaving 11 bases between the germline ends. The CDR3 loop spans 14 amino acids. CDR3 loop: CASSLQGGTYEQYF. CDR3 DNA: TGTGCCAGCAGCTTGCAAGGAGGCACCTACGAGCAGTACTTC.

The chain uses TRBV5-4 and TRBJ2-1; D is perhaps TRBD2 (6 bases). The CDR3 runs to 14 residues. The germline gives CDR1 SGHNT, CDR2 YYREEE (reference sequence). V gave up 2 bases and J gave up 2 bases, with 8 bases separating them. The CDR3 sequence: CASSFRGTYNEQFF. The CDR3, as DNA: TGTGCCAGCAGCTTCCGGGGGACCTACAATGAGCAGTTCTTC. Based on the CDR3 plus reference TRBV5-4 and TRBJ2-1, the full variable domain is ETGVTQSPTHLIKTRGQQVTLRCSSQSGHNTVSWYQQALGQGPQFIFQYYREEENGRGNFPPRFSGLQFPNYSSELNVNALELDDSALYLCASSFRGTYNEQFFGPGTRLTVL.

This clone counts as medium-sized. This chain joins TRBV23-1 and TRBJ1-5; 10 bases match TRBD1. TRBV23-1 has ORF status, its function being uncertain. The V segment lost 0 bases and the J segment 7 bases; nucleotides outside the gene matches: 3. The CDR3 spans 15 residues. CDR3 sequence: CASSQSDRGGQPQHF. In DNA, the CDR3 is TGCGCCAGCAGTCAATCGGACAGGGGGGGACAGCCCCAGCATTTT.

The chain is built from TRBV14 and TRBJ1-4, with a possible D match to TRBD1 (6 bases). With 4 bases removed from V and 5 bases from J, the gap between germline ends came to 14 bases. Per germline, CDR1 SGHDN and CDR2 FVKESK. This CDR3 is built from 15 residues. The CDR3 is CASSPQGSLNEKLFF. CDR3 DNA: TGTGCCAGCAGCCCCCAGGGGTCTCTAAATGAAAAACTGTTTTTT.

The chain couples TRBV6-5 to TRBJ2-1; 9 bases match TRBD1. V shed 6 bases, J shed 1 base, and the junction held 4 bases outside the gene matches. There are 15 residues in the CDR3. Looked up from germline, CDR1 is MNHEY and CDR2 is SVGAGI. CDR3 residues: CASRADRGSYNEQFF. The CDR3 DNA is TGTGCCAGCAGGGCTGACAGGGGGTCCTACAATGAGCAGTTCTTC.

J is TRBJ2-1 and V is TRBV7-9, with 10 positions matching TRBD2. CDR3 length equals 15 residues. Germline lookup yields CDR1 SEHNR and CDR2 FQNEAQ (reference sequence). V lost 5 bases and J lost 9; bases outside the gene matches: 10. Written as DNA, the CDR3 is TGTGCCAGCAGCCGGGCGAGCGGGGGGGCCGGTGAGCAGTTCTTC. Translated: CASSRASGGAGEQFF.

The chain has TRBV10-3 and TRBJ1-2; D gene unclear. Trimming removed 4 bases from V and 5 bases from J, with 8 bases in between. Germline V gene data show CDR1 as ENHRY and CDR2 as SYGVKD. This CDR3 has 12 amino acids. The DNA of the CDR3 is TGTGCCATCAGTGTTCAAGGTTATGGCTACACCTTC. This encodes CAISVQGYGYTF.